A selection of T cell receptor beta chains follows, all from one sample in a study of blood T cell repertoires in COVID-19. Repertoires were generated with immunoSEQ multiplex PCR, while TCRdb's copy carries only in-frame clones and drops some. The data contain about 160,000 clones, 70% to 90% of them seen just once; the ten biggest clones take up under 4.5%. The material sequenced was PBMCs or T cells enriched from blood (not recorded which). These receptors originate from a woman aged 45-65 years who had recovered from COVID-19. CDR3s include the opening cysteine and the closing phenylalanine or tryptophan. A D gene is named only where the DNA matches it firmly. For some rows the clone size is stated as once, few or many, or as a class when expanded; others skip it.

J gene | V gene | clone size | D gene | CDR3 DNA | CDR3 protein
TRBJ1-3 | TRBV7-2 | few | . | TGTGCCAGCACCTCACGGCGGGGGGCGAACACCATATATTTT | CASTSRRGANTIYF
TRBJ2-5 | TRBV15 | few | . | TGTGCCACCAGCAGCCTAGGTATTGGGTTCGAGACCCAGTACTTC | CATSSLGIGFETQYF
TRBJ1-1 | TRBV7-2 | . | TRBD1 | TGTGCCAGCAGCAGCGGACAGGGCAATCTACGAGCTTTCTTT | CASSSGQGNLRAFF
TRBJ2-1 | TRBV5-1 | few | TRBD2 | TGCGCCAGCAGCTTGGCAAGCGGGGGCCCCCTCAACAATGAGCAGTTCTTC | CASSLASGGPLNNEQFF
TRBJ1-2 | TRBV5-1 | . | TRBD1 | TGCGCCAGCAGCTTGACAGGGGATAAGGGCTATGGCTACACCTTC | CASSLTGDKGYGYTF
TRBJ2-3 | TRBV19 | . | TRBD2 | TGTGCCAGTACCCCATCCCACTGGGGACTAGCGGTGTTATTAGATACGCAGTATTTT | CASTPSHWGLAVLLDTQYF
TRBJ2-1 | TRBV28 | . | TRBD2 | TGTGCCAGCACTCAGGCGGGGGTGAATGAGCAGTTCTTC | CASTQAGVNEQFF
TRBJ2-2 | TRBV12-3/TRBV12-4 | once | . | TGTGCCAGCAGTTTTTACGGCGGGGAGCTGTTTTTT | CASSFYGGELFF
TRBJ1-5 | TRBV4-1 | . | . | TGCGCCAGCAGCCAGCCCATCGGACAGTTTAGCAATCAGCCCCAGCATTTT | CASSQPIGQFSNQPQHF
TRBJ1-2 | TRBV6-5 | few | TRBD1 | TGTGCCAGCACAGGACAGGGGGCAACTAACTATGGCTACACCTTC | CASTGQGATNYGYTF
TRBJ1-1 | TRBV10-1 | . | . | TGCGCCAGCAGCCCCGTTGAGGGCCGAGGGACTGAAGCTTTCTTT | CASSPVEGRGTEAFF
TRBJ1-2 | TRBV29-1 | . | TRBD1 | TGCAGCGCATCCGGGACAGGACCCTATGGCTACACCTTC | CSASGTGPYGYTF
TRBJ2-5 | TRBV28 | . | TRBD2 | TGTGCCAGCAGTTTATCGGGACTAGCGGTGGGGGAGACCCAGTACTTC | CASSLSGLAVGETQYF
TRBJ2-3 | TRBV28 | . | TRBD2 | TGTGCCAGCAGTCCCCCGGCTAGCGGGGGGGTAACAGATACGCAGTATTTT | CASSPPASGGVTDTQYF
TRBJ2-2 | TRBV19 | . | . | TGTGCCGGACAAAGGACCGGGGAGCTGTTTTTT | CAGQRTGELFF
TRBJ2-1 | TRBV15 | . | TRBD1 | TGTGCCACCAGAAAAGACAGGGCCCCCTACAATGAGCAGTTCTTC | CATRKDRAPYNEQFF
TRBJ2-6 | TRBV27 | . | . | TGTGCCAGCAGCGCCTCAGTTCCCTCTGGGGCCAACGTCCTGACTTTC | CASSASVPSGANVLTF
TRBJ1-1 | TRBV6-5 | . | . | TGTGCCAGCAGTTACTCCCCAGGGGCGGCTGAAGCTTTCTTT | CASSYSPGAAEAFF
TRBJ1-2 | TRBV7-3 | . | TRBD1 | TGTGCCAGCAGCTTAGGACAGGGGGCGCTTGGCTACACCTTC | CASSLGQGALGYTF
TRBJ1-1 | TRBV6-5 | . | . | TGTGCCAGCAGTCCCCCGCAGGGAGGGTACACTGAAGCTTTCTTT | CASSPPQGGYTEAFF
TRBJ2-4 | TRBV7-9 | . | . | TGTGCCAGCAGCTTAGTGGTGCAGGTTCAAGCCAAAAACATTCAGTACTTC | CASSLVVQVQAKNIQYF
TRBJ2-2 | TRBV6-2/TRBV6-3 | . | . | TGTGCCAGCAGTTACTCGAAAGGGGCCGGGGAGCTGTTTTTT | CASSYSKGAGELFF
TRBJ2-5 | TRBV2 | . | TRBD2 | TGTGCCAGCAGTGAAGCTTTGCTAGCGGCAAGGGAACCCAGAGAGACCCAGTACTTC | CASSEALLAAREPRETQYF
TRBJ1-5 | TRBV2 | . | TRBD1 | TGTGCCAGCACGAGGGAGCAGGGGGGTCAGCCCCAGCATTTT | CASTREQGGQPQHF
TRBJ1-5 | TRBV28 | once | . | TGTGCCAGCAGTTTTCCGAGGGGGAGGGGCTGGTCGCCCCAGCATTTT | CASSFPRGRGWSPQHF